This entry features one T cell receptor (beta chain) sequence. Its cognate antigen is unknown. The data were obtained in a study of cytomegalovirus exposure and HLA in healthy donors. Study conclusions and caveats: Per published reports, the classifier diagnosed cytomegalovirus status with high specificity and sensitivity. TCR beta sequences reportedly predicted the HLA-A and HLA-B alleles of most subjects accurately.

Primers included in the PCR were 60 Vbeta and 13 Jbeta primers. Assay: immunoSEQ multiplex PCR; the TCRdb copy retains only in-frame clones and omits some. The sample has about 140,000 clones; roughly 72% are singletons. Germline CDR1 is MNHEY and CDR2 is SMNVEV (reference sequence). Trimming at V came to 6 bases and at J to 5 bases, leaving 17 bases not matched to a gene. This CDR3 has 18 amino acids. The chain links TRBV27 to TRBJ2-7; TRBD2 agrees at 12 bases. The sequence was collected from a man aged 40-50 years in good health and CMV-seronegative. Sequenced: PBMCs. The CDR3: CASRIPRTSGTIIHEQYF. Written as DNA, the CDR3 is TGTGCCAGCAGAATACCACGGACTAGCGGGACCATTATCCACGAGCAGTACTTC.